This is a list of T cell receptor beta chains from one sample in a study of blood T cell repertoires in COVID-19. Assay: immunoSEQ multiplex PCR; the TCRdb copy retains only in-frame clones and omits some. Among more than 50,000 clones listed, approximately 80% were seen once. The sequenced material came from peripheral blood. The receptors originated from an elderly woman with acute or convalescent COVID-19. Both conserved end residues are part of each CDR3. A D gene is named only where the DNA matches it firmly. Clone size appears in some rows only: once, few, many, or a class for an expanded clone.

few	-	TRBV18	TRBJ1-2	CASSPPREPAYGYTF	TGTGCCAGCTCACCACCGAGGGAACCGGCCTATGGCTACACCTTC
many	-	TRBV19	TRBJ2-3	CASSIGPSWGTPTDTQYF	TGTGCCAGTAGTATAGGACCTTCTTGGGGGACTCCCACAGATACGCAGTATTTT
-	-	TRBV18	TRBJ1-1	CASSPTTSSEAFF	TGTGCCAGCTCACCAACAACCTCTAGCGAAGCTTTCTTT
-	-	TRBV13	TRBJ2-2	CASSLAGGRDTGELFF	TGTGCCAGCAGCTTAGCGGGGGGCCGGGACACCGGGGAGCTGTTTTTT
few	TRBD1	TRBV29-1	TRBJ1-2	CSVDPDRRYGYTF	TGCAGCGTTGACCCGGACAGGAGGTATGGCTACACCTTC
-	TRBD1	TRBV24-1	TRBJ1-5	CATSRQGENQPQHF	TGTGCCACCAGTCGACAGGGGGAAAATCAGCCCCAGCATTTT
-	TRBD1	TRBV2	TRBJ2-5	CASSESWTGLPETQYF	TGTGCCAGCAGTGAGAGTTGGACAGGGCTACCGGAGACCCAGTACTTC
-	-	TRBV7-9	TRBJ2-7	CASSLSYEQYF	TGTGCCAGCAGCCTCTCCTACGAGCAGTACTTC
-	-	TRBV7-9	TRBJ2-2	CASSLSGQFSGELFF	TGTGCCAGCAGCCTCTCCGGACAATTCTCCGGGGAGCTGTTTTTT
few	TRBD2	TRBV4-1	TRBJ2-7	CASSQSPETPSGRCSSYEQYF	TGCGCCAGCAGCCAATCTCCTGAGACCCCTAGCGGGAGGTGTAGCTCCTACGAGCAGTACTTC
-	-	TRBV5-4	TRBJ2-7	CASSDRGGSGSYEQYF	TGTGCCAGCAGCGACAGGGGAGGGTCGGGCTCCTACGAGCAGTACTTC
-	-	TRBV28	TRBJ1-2	CASSSLGSAYYGYTF	TGTGCCAGCAGTTCGCTGGGGAGCGCGTACTATGGCTACACCTTC
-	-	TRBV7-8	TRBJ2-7	CASSWGRDLGQYF	TGTGCCAGCTCGTGGGGGCGCGATCTGGGGCAGTACTTC
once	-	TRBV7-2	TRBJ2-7	CASSLGIPGNEQYF	TGTGCCAGCAGCTTAGGGATCCCCGGGAACGAGCAGTACTTC
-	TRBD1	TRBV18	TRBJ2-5	CASSPRQGRETQYF	TGTGCCAGCTCCCCAAGACAGGGGAGGGAGACCCAGTACTTC
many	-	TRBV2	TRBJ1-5	CSSKGESNQPQHF	TGTTCCTCAAAAGGAGAGAGCAATCAGCCCCAGCATTTT
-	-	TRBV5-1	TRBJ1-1	CASTQNWNTEAFF	TGCGCCAGCACCCAAAACTGGAACACTGAAGCTTTCTTT
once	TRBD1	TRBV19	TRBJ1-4	CASSSAGTAYEKLFF	TGTGCCAGTAGTTCCGCCGGGACAGCGTATGAAAAACTGTTTTTT
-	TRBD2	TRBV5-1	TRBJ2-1	CASSPMGTSGSTYNEQFF	TGCGCCAGCAGCCCGATGGGGACTAGCGGGAGTACCTACAATGAGCAGTTCTTC
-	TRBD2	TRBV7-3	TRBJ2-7	CASSGRLASHPLYEQYF	TGTGCCAGCAGCGGTAGACTAGCGAGCCACCCCCTTTACGAGCAGTACTTC
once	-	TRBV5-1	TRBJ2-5	CASSFQGLETQYF	TGCGCCAGCAGCTTCCAGGGCTTAGAGACCCAGTACTTC
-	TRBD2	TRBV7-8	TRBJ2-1	CASSLERSGRARNEQFF	TGTGCCAGCAGCTTAGAGAGGAGCGGGAGGGCCCGCAATGAGCAGTTCTTC
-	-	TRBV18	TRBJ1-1	CASSPVSRGTEAFF	TGTGCCAGCTCACCGGTGTCCAGGGGCACTGAAGCTTTCTTT
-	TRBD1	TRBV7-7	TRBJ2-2	CASSSQGAGNTGELFF	TGTGCTAGCAGTTCTCAGGGGGCAGGGAACACCGGGGAGCTGTTTTTT
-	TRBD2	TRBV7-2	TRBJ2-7	CASSLGGSGRQHEQYF	TGTGCCAGCAGCTTAGGTGGTAGCGGGAGACAGCACGAGCAGTACTTC
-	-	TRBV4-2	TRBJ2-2	CASSQDLIANTGELFF	TGTGCCAGCAGCCAAGATCTTATCGCGAACACCGGGGAGCTGTTTTTT
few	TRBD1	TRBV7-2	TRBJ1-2	CASSTYRGPTDYGYTF	TGTGCCAGCAGCACGTACAGGGGGCCGACGGACTATGGCTACACCTTC
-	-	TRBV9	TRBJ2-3	CASSPQVDHRVPETDTQYF	TGTGCCAGCAGCCCTCAAGTAGACCACAGGGTACCTGAGACAGATACGCAGTATTTT
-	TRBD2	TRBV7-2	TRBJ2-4	CASSFISGRAFRNIQYF	TGTGCCAGCAGCTTTATTAGCGGGAGGGCCTTCCGGAACATTCAGTACTTC
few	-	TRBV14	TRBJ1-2	CASSQLNYGYTF	TGTGCCAGCAGCCAACTAAACTATGGCTACACCTTC
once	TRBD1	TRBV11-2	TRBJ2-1	CASSFGTGGLGEQFF	TGTGCCAGCAGCTTTGGGACAGGGGGCCTGGGTGAGCAGTTCTTC
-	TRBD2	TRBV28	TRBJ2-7	CASSLWGFSGNDEQYF	TGTGCCAGCAGTTTATGGGGGTTTAGCGGGAACGACGAGCAGTACTTC
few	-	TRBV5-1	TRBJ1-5	CASSTLTDRSILCNQPQHF	TGCGCCAGCAGCACTCTAACCGACAGGTCGATTCTGTGCAATCAGCCCCAGCATTTT
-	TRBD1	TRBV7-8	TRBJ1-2	CASSPQGYDYGYTF	TGTGCCAGCAGCCCACAGGGGTACGACTATGGCTACACCTTC
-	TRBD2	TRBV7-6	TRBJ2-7	CASSPGTSGRATYEQYF	TGTGCCAGCAGCCCTGGGACTAGCGGGAGGGCCACCTACGAGCAGTACTTC
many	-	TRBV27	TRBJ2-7	CASSLLRGGEQYF	TGTGCCAGCAGTTTACTGAGGGGAGGCGAGCAGTACTTC
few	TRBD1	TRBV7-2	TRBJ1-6	CASRTTGGMNSPLHF	TGTGCCAGCAGAACGACAGGGGGCATGAATTCACCCCTCCACTTT
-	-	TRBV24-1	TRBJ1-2	CATSDPGSVDGYTF	TGTGCCACCAGTGACCCCGGGAGCGTTGATGGCTACACCTTC
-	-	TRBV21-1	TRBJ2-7	CASSKGPEREQYF	TGTGCCAGCAGCAAAGGACCCGAGCGGGAGCAGTACTTC